The 27 T cell receptor beta chains listed next were all sequenced from one sample in a study of identical twins. TCRdb ran MiXCR on the 5' RACE reads and lists one entry per CDR3 protein. The sample shows 500,000 or so distinct CDR3 sequences, under 25% of them seen only once. A further study also used this sample, focusing on T cells expressing NK-cell markers.

The specimen sequenced was CD4+ T cells sorted from blood. The receptor source for this set is a woman aged 18-29 years in good health.

This rearrangement joins TRBV6-2 or TRBV6-3 to TRBJ1-2; maybe TRBD1 (5 bases). Germline CDR1 reads MNHEY; CDR2 reads SVGEGT. The CDR3 covers 12 residues. V was shortened by 6 bases and J by 5 bases, with 10 bases between the two germline ends. The CDR3 region has the DNA TGTGCCAGCAGGACCGGGACTTATGGCTACACCTTC. Translation: CASRTGTYGYTF.

The chain carries TRBV20-1 and TRBJ2-3; D might be TRBD2 (5 bases). The CDR3 length is 13 residues. CDR1 and CDR2 (germline): DFQATT, SNEGSKA (reference sequence). Trimming stripped 5 bases from V and 2 bases from J, with 11 bases between. The CDR3 coding sequence is TGCAGTGCTCCGACTACCTCCACAGATACGCAGTATTTT. Protein: CSAPTTSTDTQYF.

This clonotype was seen ten or more times. V gene TRBV12-3 or TRBV12-4 combines with J gene TRBJ2-1; 12 positions agree with TRBD2. The CDR3 extends over 14 amino acids. V was clipped by 8 bases and J by 5 bases; unmatched bases: 4. CDR3 loop: CASRLAGGNNEQFF. In DNA, the CDR3 is TGTGCCAGCCGGCTAGCGGGAGGGAACAATGAGCAGTTCTTC.

The chain joins TRBV29-1 to TRBJ2-3, with D unresolved. Trimming took off 5 bases at V and 9 bases at J, with 9 bases between the two ends. The CDR3 totals 10 residues. Germline V gene sequence: CDR1 SQVTM, CDR2 ANQGSEA. CDR3 nucleotide sequence: TGCAGCGTTTTTGAAGCGACGCAGTATTTT. It is translated as CSVFEATQYF.

The sample holds a few counts of this clonotype. The V gene is TRBV5-1, the J gene TRBJ2-2; D might be TRBD2 (6 bases). V lost 5 bases, J lost 0 bases, and 8 bases lay in between. The germline V gene encodes CDR1 SGHRS and CDR2 YFSETQ. CDR3 size: 14 residues. The CDR3 nucleotides are TGCGCCAGCAGACGGGAGCCGAACACCGGGGAGCTGTTTTTT. Translated: CASRREPNTGELFF.

This clonotype was recorded many times. A read error may produce the germline difference seen at one junction end. The chain has TRBV5-1 and TRBJ2-5, with a weak D call TRBD2 (6 bases). This CDR3 comprises 13 residues. Germline CDR1 is SGHRS and CDR2 is YFSETQ. The CDR3 reads CASSLGGRETQYF. The DNA for the CDR3 is TGTGCCAGCAGCTTGGGGGGAAGAGAGACCCAGTACTTC.

This rearrangement joins TRBV7-2 to TRBJ2-1; D ambiguous. Germline V gene sequence: CDR1 SGHTA, CDR2 FQGNSA. The CDR3 length is 12 residues. The V gene lost 1 base and the J gene lost 15 bases, with 13 bases spanning the gap. The CDR3 loop is CASSLGSVGPFF. The CDR3 bases are TGTGCCAGCAGCTTAGGTAGTGTCGGTCCGTTCTTC. Full variable domain (remainder filled in from reference TRBV7-2 and TRBJ2-1): GAGVSQSPSNKVTEKGKDVELRCDPISGHTALYWYRQSLGQGLEFLIYFQGNSAPDKSGLPSDRFSAERTGGSVSTLTIQRTQQEDSAVYLCASSLGSVGPFFGPGTRLTVL.

This sequence joins TRBV5-5 and TRBJ1-4; no definite D call. Germline V lookup: CDR1 SGHKS, CDR2 YYEKEE (reference sequence). Trimming removed 7 bases from V and 8 bases from J, with 12 bases in between. This CDR3 is built from 12 residues. The CDR3 sequence is CASPRQREKLFF. Written as DNA, the CDR3 is TGTGCCAGCCCCCGACAAAGAGAAAAACTGTTTTTT. The complete variable domain, with remaining parts taken from reference TRBV5-5 and TRBJ1-4, reads DAGVTQSPTHLIKTRGQQVTLRCSPISGHKSVSWYQQVLGQGPQFIFQYYEKEERGRGNFPDRFSARQFPNYSSELNVNALLLGDSALYLCASPRQREKLFFGSGTQLSVL.

This clonotype has a handful of counts. One end of the junction varies from germline; a read error may be responsible. The CDR3 spells CSARDAGTNTEASF. CDR3 DNA: TGCAGTGCTAGAGATGCGGGGACGAACACTGAAGCTTCCTTT. The rearrangement uses TRBV20-1 and TRBJ1-1; D is possibly TRBD1 (5 bases). This CDR3 contains 14 residues. Per germline, CDR1 DFQATT and CDR2 SNEGSKA (reference sequence).

The V gene is TRBV10-3, the J gene TRBJ1-4; D is perhaps TRBD1 (5 bases). The CDR3 covers 14 residues. V gave up 6 bases and J gave up 0 bases, with 8 bases separating them. Per germline, CDR1 ENHRY and CDR2 SYGVKD. In DNA form, the CDR3 reads TGTGCCATCAGGGAGACAGCAACTAATGAAAAACTGTTTTTT. Its protein product is CAIRETATNEKLFF.

This clonotype was observed a few times. The genes are TRBV20-1 and TRBJ2-3, with 10 bases fitting TRBD2. CDR3 length: 15 residues. Per germline, CDR1 DFQATT and CDR2 SNEGSKA (reference sequence). Germline trimming cut 3 bases from V and 5 bases from J; bases unmatched to any gene: 8. CDR3 in DNA: TGCAGTGCTAGGGGGCTAGCGGGAGTAATAGATACGCAGTATTTT. Amino acid sequence: CSARGLAGVIDTQYF.

The table lists this clonotype with a few counts. The chain couples TRBV25-1 to TRBJ1-1; 7 bases align to TRBD1. V was clipped by 8 bases and J by 6 bases; unmatched bases: 12. The germline V gene has CDR1 MGHDK and CDR2 SYGVNS. CDR3 size: 14 residues. This CDR3 is CASGETGLGAEAFF. The CDR3 bases are TGTGCCAGCGGGGAGACAGGGCTCGGCGCTGAAGCTTTCTTT.

This clonotype was picked up a small number of times. This sequence joins TRBV15 and TRBJ1-2; no firm D call. V was trimmed by 0 bases and J by 4 bases, leaving 9 bases between them. CDR1 and CDR2 (germline): LNHNV, YYDKDF (reference sequence). The CDR3 has 14 residues. CDR3 region: CATSRDRRTYGYTF. Here the CDR3 DNA reads TGTGCCACCAGCAGAGATCGTAGAACCTATGGCTACACCTTC.

The chain couples TRBV18 to TRBJ1-4, with TRBD1 matching 7 bases. V was pared by 5 bases and J by 5 bases, with 8 bases of the junction left unmatched. CDR1 and CDR2 from the germline V gene are KGHSH and LQKENI. The CDR3 totals 15 residues. Written as DNA, the CDR3 is TGTGCCAGCTCATTCCTACAGGGGAGGAATGAAAAACTGTTTTTT. Its translation is CASSFLQGRNEKLFF.

This clonotype was seen only a few times. V and J are TRBV7-9 and TRBJ2-1, with D perhaps assigned TRBD1 or TRBD2 (5 bases each). V lost 3 bases and J lost 0, with 15 bases in between. The germline V gene has CDR1 SEHNR and CDR2 FQNEAQ (reference sequence). The CDR3 contains 17 residues. The CDR3 sequence: CASSFGGSGNSYNEQFF. The CDR3 nucleotides are TGTGCCAGCAGCTTTGGGGGATCAGGGAACTCCTACAATGAGCAGTTCTTC.

V gene TRBV5-1 combines with J gene TRBJ2-3; 9 nucleotides line up with TRBD1. Trimming at V came to 0 bases and at J to 5 bases, leaving 1 base not matched to a gene. This CDR3 comprises 14 residues. CDR1 is SGHRS, CDR2 YFSETQ, per germline. CDR3 sequence (DNA): TGCGCCAGCAGCTTGGAGACAGGGGGAGATACGCAGTATTTT. Its protein is CASSLETGGDTQYF.

The genes are TRBV7-9 and TRBJ2-7; tentatively, D is TRBD2 (6 bases). Germline values: CDR1 SEHNR, CDR2 FQNEAQ (reference sequence). The CDR3 consists of 15 residues. V lost 5 bases, J lost 2 bases, and 16 bases lay in between. The CDR3 sequence: CASSRMGTEAYEQYF. For the CDR3, the DNA is TGTGCCAGCAGCCGGATGGGGACTGAGGCCTACGAGCAGTACTTC.

The table lists this clonotype with a few counts. The J gene is TRBJ2-2, the V gene TRBV9; D not certain. CDR1 is SGDLS, CDR2 YYNGEE, per germline. V shed 1 base and J shed 2 bases, with 9 bases lying between them. This CDR3 contains 15 residues. The CDR3 bases are TGTGCCAGCAGCGTAAGCACACCAAACACCGGGGAGCTGTTTTTT. Its protein is CASSVSTPNTGELFF.

The V and J genes are TRBV3-1 and TRBJ1-2; D remains ambiguous. V was trimmed by 3 bases and J by 0 bases, leaving 8 bases between them. Per the germline V gene, CDR1 is LGHDT and CDR2 is YNNKEL (reference sequence). The CDR3 consists of 14 residues. The CDR3 region is CASSQLDPNYGYTF. As DNA, the CDR3 is TGTGCCAGCAGCCAGTTGGATCCTAACTATGGCTACACCTTC.

This clonotype was found a few times. V gene TRBV20-1 combines with J gene TRBJ2-3; unclear D gene. The CDR3 sequence is 11 residues long. V lost 7 bases and J 2 bases, leaving 7 bases between the germline ends. The germline V gene has CDR1 DFQATT and CDR2 SNEGSKA (reference sequence). The CDR3: CSGIHTDTQYF. The CDR3, as DNA: TGCAGTGGGATCCACACAGATACGCAGTATTTT.

This clonotype was detected a few times. This chain uses TRBV24-1 with TRBJ2-1; 9 bases agree with TRBD2. The CDR3 is made up of 15 amino acids. J lost 3 bases, V lost 5 bases, and 4 bases had no gene match. Germline CDR1 reads KGHDR; CDR2 reads SFDVKD. The CDR3, as DNA: TGTGCCACCAGTGGGGCGACTAGCGGCTACAATGAGCAGTTCTTC. It is translated as CATSGATSGYNEQFF.

This chain links TRBV7-2 with TRBJ2-3; unclear D gene. Germline-derived CDR1 and CDR2 are SGHTA and FQGNSA. There are 15 residues in the CDR3. Trimming shortened V by 5 bases and J by 3 bases, and 15 bases separated the two germline ends. The CDR3 loop reads CASSPSRPGTDTQYF. The CDR3 region has the DNA TGTGCCAGCAGCCCGAGTCGCCCCGGGACAGATACGCAGTATTTT.

The chain recombines TRBV25-1 with TRBJ2-7; D is unresolved. The CDR3 extends over 10 amino acids. The germline V gene encodes CDR1 MGHDK and CDR2 SYGVNS. V shed 8 bases and J shed 5 bases, with 7 bases lying between them. CDR3: CASGINEQYF. The CDR3 region has the DNA TGTGCCAGCGGGATAAACGAGCAGTACTTC.

This chain uses TRBV25-1 with TRBJ1-2; TRBD1 might be the D (6 bases). The CDR3 has 13 residues. The germline V gene encodes CDR1 MGHDK and CDR2 SYGVNS. V was trimmed by 5 bases and J by 5 bases, leaving 12 bases between them. CDR3 amino acids: CASSRIQGYGYTF. The CDR3 coding sequence is TGTGCCAGCAGTAGAATCCAGGGGTATGGCTACACCTTC.

In this sample, this clonotype turned up a few times. V gene TRBV20-1 combines with J gene TRBJ1-2, with D possibly being TRBD1 (5 bases). Trimming took 3 bases from V and 8 from J, leaving 19 bases between them. The CDR3 extends over 14 amino acids. CDR1 and CDR2 (germline): DFQATT, SNEGSKA (reference sequence). The CDR3: CSASALAKGPGYTF. The CDR3 DNA is TGCAGTGCTAGTGCGTTGGCGAAGGGGCCCGGCTACACCTTC.

The gene calls are TRBV7-3 and TRBJ1-1; D is uncertain. V shed 4 bases and J shed 5 bases, with 14 bases lying between them. This CDR3 has 14 amino acids. Germline V gives CDR1 SGHTA, CDR2 FQGTGA. Here the CDR3 reads CASSSGGRSTEAFF. CDR3 DNA: TGTGCCAGCAGCTCCGGAGGGAGGAGTACTGAAGCTTTCTTT.

The rearrangement joins TRBV12-3 or TRBV12-4 to TRBJ2-7, with 11 bases fitting TRBD1. This CDR3 has 13 residues. Trimming removed 2 bases from V and 12 bases from J; junction bases left unmatched: 6. The CDR3 bases are TGTGCCAGCAGTTTATATGGACAGGGGGCTGCGTACTTC. It is translated as CASSLYGQGAAYF.